Following are 28 T cell receptor beta chains from one sample sequenced in a study of T cells after somatic rescue of genetic block. TCRdb's copy holds only in-frame clones and misses some; the assay was immunoSEQ multiplex PCR. The table includes under 150,000 clones, around 90% detected once. Sequenced material: peripheral blood mononuclear cells (PBMCs). These receptors were obtained from a young woman.

The J gene is TRBJ2-7, the V gene TRBV9; possibly TRBD1 for D (5 bases). The V gene's germline CDR1 is SGDLS and CDR2 YYNGEE. This CDR3 is 15 amino acids long. V dropped 0 bases and J dropped 2 bases, with 12 bases sitting between them. The DNA for the CDR3 is TGTGCCAGCAGCGTAGGCACAGGTCTTCCCTACGAGCAGTACTTC. Translating it yields CASSVGTGLPYEQYF.

This clone was picked up a small number of times. The rearrangement links TRBV19 to TRBJ1-2; a possible D gene is TRBD1 (6 bases). The CDR3 spans 12 residues. Germline V CDR1 and CDR2: LNHDA, SQIVND (reference sequence). V was clipped by 4 bases and J by 9 bases, with 12 bases between them. This CDR3 reads CASSRQGYSYTF. The CDR3 DNA is TGTGCCAGTAGTAGGCAGGGGTATAGCTACACCTTC.

V gene TRBV19 combines with J gene TRBJ2-7; D not resolved. Germline values: CDR1 LNHDA, CDR2 SQIVND (reference sequence). CDR3 length: 12 residues. The germline V and J ends were trimmed by 8 bases and 0 bases, with 8 bases remaining between them. The CDR3 nucleotides are TGTGCCAGTGTTTCTGCCTCCTACGAGCAGTACTTC. It yields the protein CASVSASYEQYF.

This clone has just one count. The chain carries TRBV7-2 and TRBJ1-3; maybe TRBD1 (5 bases). V was trimmed by 5 bases and J by 0 bases, leaving 11 bases between them. This CDR3 comprises 15 residues. CDR1 and CDR2 from the germline V gene are SGHTA and FQGNSA. Here the CDR3 reads CASSLGDFSGNTIYF. The CDR3 bases are TGTGCCAGCAGCCTAGGGGACTTCTCTGGAAACACCATATATTTT.

The V call is TRBV19, the J call TRBJ1-3, with unresolved D. Germline values: CDR1 LNHDA, CDR2 SQIVND (reference sequence). Trimming stripped 4 bases from V and 0 bases from J, with 7 bases between. This CDR3 region has 14 residues. The CDR3 spells CASSSLFSGNTIYF. The CDR3 nucleotides read TGTGCCAGTAGTAGCCTGTTCTCTGGAAACACCATATATTTT.

V usage is TRBV30 and J usage is TRBJ1-5; no clear D. With 0 bases removed from V and 0 bases from J, the gap between germline ends came to 6 bases. The CDR3 sequence is 14 residues long. CDR1 and CDR2 (germline): GTSNPN, SVGIG (reference sequence). The CDR3 DNA is TGTGCCTGGAGTGTAGGGTCTAGCAATCAGCCCCAGCATTTT. It translates to CAWSVGSSNQPQHF.

This chain uses TRBV7-2 with TRBJ2-7, with 8 bases that match TRBD2. This CDR3 is built from 15 residues. Germline-derived CDR1 and CDR2 are SGHTA and FQGNSA. Trimming at V came to 0 bases and at J to 6 bases, leaving 7 bases not matched to a gene. The CDR3 sequence: CASSLARGVAGEQYF. CDR3 DNA sequence: TGTGCCAGCAGCTTAGCGCGGGGGGTAGCCGGCGAGCAGTACTTC.

This clone is a singleton in its sample. V is TRBV4-1 and J is TRBJ2-7; tentative D call: TRBD1 (6 bases). The ends were cut back, 4 bases at V and 0 bases at J, with 13 bases in the middle. In germline, CDR1 is MGHRA, CDR2 YSYEKL. CDR3 size: 15 residues. CDR3 coding DNA: TGCGCCAGCAGCCCCCATGGGGACAACTCCTACGAGCAGTACTTC. Amino acid sequence: CASSPHGDNSYEQYF.

This chain connects TRBV2 to TRBJ2-1; D tentatively fits TRBD1 or TRBD2 (5 bases each). The germline V and J ends were trimmed by 6 bases and 15 bases, with 18 bases remaining between them. There are 12 residues in the CDR3. Germline V gene lookup returns CDR1 SNHLY and CDR2 FYNNEI. As DNA, the CDR3 is TGTGCCAGCAGCCCGCAACATGGGGGAGCGTTCTTC. Residues: CASSPQHGGAFF.

The chain has TRBV6-5 and TRBJ1-2; D is undetermined. CDR1 is MNHEY, CDR2 SVGAGI, per germline. The ends were cut back, 6 bases at V and 4 bases at J, with 12 bases in the middle. This CDR3 comprises 13 residues. CDR3 in DNA: TGTGCCAGCAGATCCACACGGACCTATGGCTACACCTTC. Its translation: CASRSTRTYGYTF.

The chain combines TRBV4-3 with TRBJ2-7; no reliable D call. Germline V gene data show CDR1 as LGHNA and CDR2 as YSLEER. V was trimmed by 0 bases and J by 1 base, leaving 10 bases between them. CDR3 length: 15 residues. The CDR3 sequence: CASSQDRLFSYEQYF. The CDR3 DNA reads as TGCGCCAGCAGCCAAGATCGCCTTTTTTCCTACGAGCAGTACTTC.

Of note for this clone: The junction and the germline gene differ at one end; a read error may be behind it. CDR3 nucleotide sequence: TGCGTAATCAAGGAGGGAAACACCATATATTTT. It specifies CVIKEGNTIYF. The rearrangement joins TRBV2 to TRBJ1-3; D remains ambiguous. Per the germline V gene, CDR1 is SNHLY and CDR2 is FYNNEI. The CDR3 runs to 11 residues.

The J gene is TRBJ2-7, the V gene TRBV7-6; 11 nucleotides agree with TRBD1. Germline V gene data show CDR1 as SGHVS and CDR2 as FNYEAQ. V shed 3 bases, J shed 7 bases, and the junction held 5 bases outside the gene matches. The CDR3 consists of 14 residues. The DNA of the CDR3 is TGTGCCAGCAGCTTCGGGACAGGGGGAGAAGAGCAGTACTTC. Translating it yields CASSFGTGGEEQYF.

The rearrangement joins TRBV19 to TRBJ1-4, with D hard to call. In germline, CDR1 is LNHDA, CDR2 SQIVND (reference sequence). V gave up 6 bases and J gave up 4 bases, with 15 bases separating them. The CDR3 extends over 15 amino acids. CDR3 nucleotide sequence: TGTGCCAGTAGCCACCCCGGACGGATTAATGAAAAACTGTTTTTT. It specifies CASSHPGRINEKLFF.

This clone occurred once. The chain has TRBV20-1 and TRBJ1-2; D gene uncertain. The CDR3 extends over 10 amino acids. Trimming stripped 3 bases from V and 6 bases from J, with 5 bases between. The germline CDR1 and CDR2 sequences are DFQATT and SNEGSKA (reference sequence). The CDR3 nucleotides read TGCAGTGCTAGTTACGATGGCTACACCTTC. Its protein product is CSASYDGYTF.

This chain joins TRBV11-2 and TRBJ1-5; perhaps TRBD1 as D (5 bases). V was shortened by 0 bases and J by 5 bases, with 11 bases between the two germline ends. CDR3 length equals 15 residues. Germline V lookup: CDR1 SGHAT, CDR2 FQNNGV. This CDR3 reads CASSLEGRNDQPQHF. The CDR3 DNA follows: TGTGCCAGCAGCTTAGAGGGACGGAATGATCAGCCCCAGCATTTT.

The genes are TRBV30 and TRBJ1-6, with D possibly matching TRBD1 (6 bases). Germline V lookup: CDR1 GTSNPN, CDR2 SVGIG (reference sequence). Trimming cost V 3 bases and J 13 bases, with 19 bases left between them. The CDR3 length is 14 residues. The CDR3 region has the DNA TGTGCCTGGAGGGGGGCCCTCCTAATTCACCCCCTCCACTTT. Its protein product is CAWRGALLIHPLHF.

The chain recombines TRBV6-5 with TRBJ2-7, with 8 bases matching TRBD2. This CDR3 has 16 amino acids. Per germline, CDR1 MNHEY and CDR2 SVGAGI. V lost 3 bases, J lost 1 base, and 8 bases stayed unmatched. The CDR3 sequence: CASSYSPSGFSYEQYF. CDR3 nucleotides: TGTGCCAGCAGTTATTCCCCTAGCGGGTTTTCCTACGAGCAGTACTTC.

This chain joins TRBV7-2 and TRBJ2-3; D possibly corresponds to TRBD1 (6 bases). Trimming cost V 4 bases and J 1 base, with 15 bases left between them. Germline loops: CDR1 SGHTA, CDR2 FQGNSA. There are 16 residues in the CDR3. Here the CDR3 DNA reads TGTGCCAGCAGCTCCGCAGTCAGGGGTGGCACAGATACGCAGTATTTT. This encodes CASSSAVRGGTDTQYF.

This clone was recorded only once. The V call is TRBV6-1, the J call TRBJ2-7; TRBD1 is a possible D gene (5 bases). V was pared by 0 bases and J by 3 bases, with 15 bases between. Per the germline V gene, CDR1 is MNHNS and CDR2 is SASEGT. The CDR3 totals 16 residues. CDR3 sequence reads: CASSEAAQVSSYEQYF. The CDR3 nucleotides read TGTGCCAGCAGTGAAGCGGCACAGGTCTCCAGCTACGAGCAGTACTTC.

The V gene is TRBV6-4, the J gene TRBJ2-2, with 8 bases matching TRBD2. The junction had 6 bases not matched to a gene; V was cut back by 3 bases and J by 3 bases. Germline CDR1 MRHNA, CDR2 SNTAGT. This CDR3 is 16 amino acids long. CDR3 nucleotides: TGTGCCAGCAGTGAGGGACTAGGGGCGCACACCGGGGAGCTGTTTTTT. Its protein product is CASSEGLGAHTGELFF.

The chain recombines TRBV5-6 with TRBJ2-3, with a tentative D call TRBD1 (6 bases). Between the trimmed V and J ends, which lost 4 bases and 3 bases, there was a span of 12 bases. The germline CDR1 and CDR2 sequences are SGHDT and YYEEEE. This CDR3 contains 14 residues. This chain's CDR3 is CASSPNRVTDTQYF. The CDR3, as DNA: TGTGCCAGCAGCCCGAACAGGGTAACAGATACGCAGTATTTT.

The V and J genes are TRBV5-1 and TRBJ1-1; D is undetermined. Trimming shortened V by 4 bases and J by 0 bases, and 10 bases separated the two germline ends. In germline, CDR1 is SGHRS, CDR2 YFSETQ. The CDR3 covers 14 residues. The CDR3 is CASSLRMMNTEAFF. CDR3 nucleotide sequence: TGCGCCAGCAGCCTCAGGATGATGAACACTGAAGCTTTCTTT.

This clone came up once. V gene TRBV2 combines with J gene TRBJ2-1, with D uncertain. CDR1 is SNHLY and CDR2 is FYNNEI in the germline V gene. The ends were cut back, 2 bases at V and 7 bases at J, with 9 bases in the middle. The CDR3 is 13 residues long. For the CDR3, the DNA is TGTGCCAGCAGTGAAAATACTTTGAATGAGCAGTTCTTC. It codes for CASSENTLNEQFF.

The rearrangement uses TRBV11-2 and TRBJ2-7; unclear D gene. CDR1 is SGHAT and CDR2 is FQNNGV in the germline V gene. This CDR3 is built from 13 residues. Trimming left V 2 bases short and J 5 bases short, with 10 bases between. CDR3 in DNA: TGTGCCAGCAGCTTAACGCCTAAGGACGAGCAGTACTTC. Translated: CASSLTPKDEQYF.

V gene TRBV18 combines with J gene TRBJ2-5; D is undetermined. Trimming took off 10 bases at V and 1 base at J, with 13 bases between the two ends. Germline V gives CDR1 KGHSH, CDR2 LQKENI. The CDR3 spans 13 residues. CDR3 amino acids: CATAGASQETQYF. CDR3 DNA sequence: TGTGCCACCGCAGGAGCTTCCCAAGAGACCCAGTACTTC.

The CDR3 spells CASSWDSFEAFF. CDR3 nucleotide sequence: TGTGCCAGCAGCTGGGACAGCTTTGAAGCTTTCTTT. The chain uses TRBV11-1 and TRBJ1-1, with TRBD1 identical over 7 bases. The germline V gene has CDR1 SGHAT and CDR2 FQDESV (reference sequence). V dropped 4 bases and J dropped 7; count of bases not matched to a gene: 3. The CDR3 consists of 12 residues.

The CDR3 DNA follows: TGTGCCAGCAGTCAGCGGAACAGGGGCCCAGATACGCAGTATTTT. The encoded protein is CASSQRNRGPDTQYF. This rearrangement joins TRBV27 to TRBJ2-3; 7 bases match TRBD1. This CDR3 is 15 amino acids long. Germline-derived CDR1 and CDR2 are MNHEY and SMNVEV (reference sequence). V trimming: 5 bases; J trimming: 4 bases; junction bases outside the gene matches: 9.